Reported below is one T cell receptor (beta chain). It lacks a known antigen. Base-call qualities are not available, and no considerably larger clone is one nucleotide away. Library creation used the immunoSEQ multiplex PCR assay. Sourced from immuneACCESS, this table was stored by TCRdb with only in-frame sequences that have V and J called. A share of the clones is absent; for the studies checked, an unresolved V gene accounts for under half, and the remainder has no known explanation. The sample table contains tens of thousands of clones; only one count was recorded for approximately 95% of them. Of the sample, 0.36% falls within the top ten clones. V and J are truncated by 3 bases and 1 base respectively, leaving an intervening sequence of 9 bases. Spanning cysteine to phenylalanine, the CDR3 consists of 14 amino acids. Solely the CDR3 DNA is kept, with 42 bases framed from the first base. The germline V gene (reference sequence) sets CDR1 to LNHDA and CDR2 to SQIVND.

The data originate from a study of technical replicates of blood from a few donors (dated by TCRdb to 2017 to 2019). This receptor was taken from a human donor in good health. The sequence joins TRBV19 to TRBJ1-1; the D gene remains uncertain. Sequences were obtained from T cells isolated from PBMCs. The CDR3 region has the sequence CASSIAIQNTEAFF. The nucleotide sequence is TGTGCCAGTAGTATCGCCATACAGAACACTGAAGCTTTCTTT. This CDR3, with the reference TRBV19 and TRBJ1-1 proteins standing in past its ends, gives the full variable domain DGGITQSPKYLFRKEGQNVTLSCEQNLNHDAMYWYRQDPGQGLRLIYYSQIVNDFQKGDIAEGYSVSREKKESFPLTVTSAQKNPTAFYLCASSIAIQNTEAFFGQGTRLTVV.